This T cell receptor (beta chain) was observed in a study of regulatory T cells in long-lasting Graves disease. This sample's time point: newly diagnosed GD, antithyroid drugs for less than 3 months. PBMC RNA served as the TCR library source. This clonotype turned up a few times. Construction of TCR beta libraries relied on iRepertoire HTBI primers and on Arm-PCR targeting CDR3 regions. TCRdb used MiXCR to reprocess the multiplex PCR reads, holding one entry per CDR3 protein. The sample has over 500,000 distinct CDR3 sequences; about 16% are singletons. The germline V gene has CDR1 DFQATT and CDR2 SNEGSKA (reference sequence). The CDR3 runs 14 residues. Trimming left V 7 bases short and J 1 base short, with 15 bases between. This sample was also put to use in a study of T cells in Graves' hyperthyroidism and ophthalmopathy. That work contributes: Hyperthyroidism patients were newly diagnosed, had disease duration under 2 months, and were aged 18 to 65 years. Stable hyperthyroidism was told apart from ophthalmopathy by a model built on 13 V-J features. Ophthalmopathy got predicted by the model a median about six months before its onset.

This rearrangement joins TRBV20-1 to TRBJ2-3; D is possibly TRBD2 (6 bases). The source material was peripheral blood mononuclear cells (PBMCs), sampled at new diagnosis, from a patient treated with antithyroid drugs. The receptor was derived from a man aged 18 to 35 with Graves disease. This CDR3 is CSVSRGLRTDTQYF. The CDR3 DNA follows: TGCAGTGTTTCCCGAGGACTACGCACAGATACGCAGTATTTT.